The T cell receptor (beta chain) described here comes from a study of chemoradiotherapy in HPV16-positive cancers. Profiling relied on immunoSEQ multiplex PCR, and the TCRdb table lists in-frame clones only, not all of them. Of about 29,000 clones in the sample, over 90% were seen once. The material sequenced was blood, taken from a patient who underwent chemoradiotherapy. The receptor was derived from a human donor with HPV-associated anogenital cancer.

The chain's CDR3 is CASSPRQGYQPQHF. The DNA for the CDR3 is TGTGCCAGCAGCCCTAGACAGGGGTATCAGCCCCAGCATTTT. The chain links TRBV6-6 to TRBJ1-5, with TRBD1 identical over 8 bases. J gave up 5 bases and V 6 bases, and 6 bases lay outside the gene matches. The CDR3 has 14 amino acids. The germline CDR1 and CDR2 sequences are MNHNY and SVGAGI (reference sequence).